This is a list of T cell receptor beta chains from one sample in a study of OX40 agonist ivuxolimab in advanced cancers. TCRdb's table, derived via immunoSEQ multiplex PCR, lists solely in-frame clones and lacks some. The sample yields 96,000 or so clones, around 80% seen once. Sample: CD4+ or CD8+ T cells sorted from blood, taken in a trial of the OX40 agonist ivuxolimab. Source of these receptors: an adult with an advanced solid tumor such as melanoma, head and neck, liver or kidney cancer. Both conserved end residues are part of each CDR3.

V: TRBV5-4; CDR3: CASSLGQRSYEQYF
V: TRBV6-5; CDR3: CASIQNGGAGGYTF
V: TRBV27; CDR3: CASSQGLANTGELFF
V: TRBV2; CDR3: CASRGQGIGPQHF
V: TRBV6-1; CDR3: CASSEMTRGGYQPQHF
V: TRBV19; CDR3: CASSIDSFHTEAFF
V: TRBV7-8; CDR3: CASSLAAETQYF
V: TRBV10-2; CDR3: CASWEGGSGEQYF
V: TRBV18; CDR3: CASSPTSGGTDTQYF
V: TRBV27; CDR3: CATLGGKAGNTIYF
V: TRBV5-1; CDR3: CASSLMGLAYNEQFF
V: TRBV5-6; CDR3: CASSLGLANEQFF
V: TRBV7-3; CDR3: CASSYRVGNQPQHF
V: TRBV7-2; CDR3: CASSHGSGEQYF
V: TRBV19; CDR3: CASRGRPNEKLFF
V: TRBV19; CDR3: CASSMLSGQGSEAFF